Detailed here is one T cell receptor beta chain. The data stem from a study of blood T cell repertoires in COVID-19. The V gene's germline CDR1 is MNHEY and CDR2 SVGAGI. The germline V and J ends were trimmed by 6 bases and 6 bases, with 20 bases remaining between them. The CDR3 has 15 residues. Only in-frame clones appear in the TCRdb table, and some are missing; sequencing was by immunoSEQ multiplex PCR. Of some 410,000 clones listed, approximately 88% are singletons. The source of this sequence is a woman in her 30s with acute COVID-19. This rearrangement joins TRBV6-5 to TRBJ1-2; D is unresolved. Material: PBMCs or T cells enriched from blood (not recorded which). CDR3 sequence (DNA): TGTGCCAGCAGCAAAGGAGGCATTGTTGGCCATGGCTACACCTTC. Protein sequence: CASSKGGIVGHGYTF.